Included here is one TCR beta chain sequence, with context. Trimming took 5 bases from V and 4 from J, leaving 13 bases between them. CDR1 and CDR2 (germline): SNHLY, FYNNEI. This CDR3 region has 14 residues. The record originates from a study of blood T cell repertoires in COVID-19. Looking at the study overall: The samples span acute and convalescent COVID-19 from the United States, Italy and Spain. T cells, B-cell-depleted T cells, or PBMCs provided the cDNA or gDNA that served as material.

Per the original data handling: The assay estimated nucleated cells by amplifying reference gene primers. Sequencing used immunoSEQ multiplex PCR; TCRdb keeps in-frame clones, though not all of them. That table supplies the V and J calls and clone size; D and trimming were determined from the DNA. The data hold approximately 130,000 clones, with about 75% observed a single time. This clonotype was obtained from a man of 80 years or more with acute or convalescent COVID-19. This chain joins TRBV2 and TRBJ2-3; tentative D call: TRBD1 (6 bases). The source material was peripheral blood. The CDR3 DNA reads as TGTGCCAGCAGTATGGGGGCGCGCCCAGATACGCAGTATTTT. This codes for CASSMGARPDTQYF.